Below, one TCR beta chain is given with its context. These data belong to a study of blood T cell repertoires in COVID-19. For the study at large: Samples of COVID-19 (acute and convalescent) were obtained from the United States, Italy and Spain.

The CDR3 runs 11 residues. The germline V and J ends were trimmed by 6 bases and 3 bases, with 6 bases remaining between them. Germline-derived CDR1 and CDR2 are LNHDA and SQIVND (reference sequence). Authors' data handling: Estimated nucleated cell counts came from reference gene primer amplification. TCRdb's copy holds only in-frame clones and misses some; the assay was immunoSEQ multiplex PCR. Clone size and V and J calls were adopted from that table, with D and trimming inferred from the DNA. The table includes roughly 250,000 clones, about 83% detected once. The V and J genes are TRBV19 and TRBJ2-7; the D gene is possibly TRBD1 (5 bases). The sample was peripheral blood. The TCR was taken from a middle-aged woman who had recovered from COVID-19. The chain's CDR3 is CASRDNYEQYF. Here the CDR3 DNA reads TGTGCCAGTAGGGACAACTACGAGCAGTACTTC.